A single sample is the source of the 23 T cell receptor beta chains below, sequenced in a study of blood T cell repertoires in COVID-19. The table came from immunoSEQ multiplex PCR; TCRdb's copy has only in-frame clones and leaves some out. This table holds 300,000 to 350,000 clones, around nine tenths found once. Sample: peripheral blood. The source is a woman aged 30 to 39 with COVID-19, enrolled during active disease.

The V gene is TRBV7-2, the J gene TRBJ2-1, with 10 positions matching TRBD2. Germline values: CDR1 SGHTA, CDR2 FQGNSA. The CDR3 is 17 residues long. V lost 5 bases to trimming and J lost 0 bases; unmatched junction nucleotides: 7. CDR3 sequence: CASSRTSGLSSYNEQFF. CDR3 DNA sequence: TGTGCCAGCAGCCGGACTAGCGGTCTGAGCTCCTACAATGAGCAGTTCTTC.

V and J are TRBV19 and TRBJ2-1; a possible D gene is TRBD2 (5 bases). The V end lost 5 bases, the J end lost 2 bases, and 10 bases lay between the germline ends. Germline V lookup: CDR1 LNHDA, CDR2 SQIVND (reference sequence). The CDR3 extends over 14 amino acids. The CDR3 sequence: CASSAAVAYNEQFF. The DNA of the CDR3 is TGTGCCAGTAGTGCAGCGGTAGCCTACAATGAGCAGTTCTTC.

The chain combines TRBV10-1 with TRBJ2-2; tentatively, D is TRBD2 (6 bases). CDR1 is WNHNN, CDR2 SYGVQD, per germline (reference sequence). Trimming left V 8 bases short and J 8 bases short, with 18 bases between. This CDR3 contains 14 residues. CDR3 bases: TGCGCCAGCTTAGATGGGCGGGAATGGGGGGAGCTGTTTTTT. Translating it yields CASLDGREWGELFF.

The chain carries TRBV5-1 and TRBJ2-1, with 12 bases matching TRBD2. V trimming: 0 bases; J trimming: 5 bases; junction bases outside the gene matches: 0. The CDR3 runs to 15 residues. CDR1 is SGHRS and CDR2 is YFSETQ in the germline V gene. CDR3 nucleotide sequence: TGCGCCAGCAGCTTGGGACTAGCGGGGGACAATGAGCAGTTCTTC. Translated, it gives CASSLGLAGDNEQFF.

The chain has TRBV28 and TRBJ2-7; 7 bases fit TRBD1. Trimming cost V 4 bases and J 2 bases; bases outside gene matches: 5. Germline CDR1 is MDHEN and CDR2 is SYDVKM. The CDR3 contains 14 residues. The CDR3 DNA follows: TGTGCCAGCAGTTCACAGCAGGGGGCCTACGAGCAGTACTTC. This sequence encodes CASSSQQGAYEQYF.

The gene calls are TRBV10-2 and TRBJ1-6; D ambiguous. Germline V CDR1 and CDR2: WSHSY, SAAADI. CDR3 size: 13 residues. The ends were cut back, 5 bases at V and 7 bases at J, with 9 bases in the middle. CDR3 sequence (DNA): TGCGCCAGCAGTCCTACAGTAAATTCACCCCTCCACTTT. Its protein is CASSPTVNSPLHF.

This sequence joins TRBV7-9 and TRBJ2-7, with 8 positions matching TRBD1. Germline V lookup: CDR1 SEHNR, CDR2 FQNEAQ (reference sequence). Unmatched junction bases numbered 3, after V lost 1 base and J lost 1 base. The CDR3 runs 15 residues. The chain's CDR3 is CASSLEGQGSYEQYF. The CDR3 coding sequence is TGTGCCAGCAGCTTAGAAGGACAGGGTTCCTACGAGCAGTACTTC. Supplemented by reference TRBV7-9 and TRBJ2-7, the full variable domain reads DTGVSQNPRHKITKRGQNVTFRCDPISEHNRLYWYRQTLGQGPEFLTYFQNEAQLEKSRLLSDRFSAERPKGSFSTLEIQRTEQGDSAMYLCASSLEGQGSYEQYFGPGTRLTVT.

V and J are TRBV10-2 and TRBJ1-3, with D possibly being TRBD1 (6 bases). The germline V gene encodes CDR1 WSHSY and CDR2 SAAADI. Trimming removed 0 bases at V and 6 bases at J, with 12 bases between. The CDR3 spans 15 residues. The CDR3 spells CASSESRQGINTIYF. For the CDR3, the DNA is TGCGCCAGCAGTGAGTCGAGGCAGGGGATAAACACCATATATTTT.

The J gene is TRBJ2-2, the V gene TRBV9; TRBD1 agrees at 8 bases. Germline values: CDR1 SGDLS, CDR2 YYNGEE. The CDR3 loop spans 14 amino acids. V gave up 3 bases and J gave up 2 bases; unmatched junction bases: 0. The CDR3: CASSAGGNTGELFF. CDR3 sequence (DNA): TGTGCCAGCAGCGCAGGGGGCAACACCGGGGAGCTGTTTTTT.

The chain recombines TRBV10-3 with TRBJ1-5, with D perhaps matching TRBD1 (5 bases). The V gene lost 6 bases and the J gene lost 0 bases, with 9 bases spanning the gap. The CDR3 sequence is 14 residues long. In germline, CDR1 is ENHRY, CDR2 SYGVKD. The CDR3 coding sequence is TGTGCCATCAGCTCGACAGCTAGCAATCAGCCCCAGCATTTT. Protein sequence: CAISSTASNQPQHF.

The chain carries TRBV5-1 and TRBJ1-6, with D unresolved. This CDR3 spans 19 amino acids. Germline V CDR1 and CDR2: SGHRS, YFSETQ. Trimming cost V 0 bases and J 0 bases, with 16 bases left between them. The CDR3 nucleotides read TGCGCCAGCAGCTTGGGCGTACACGAGGCAAGCTCCTATAATTCACCCCTCCACTTT. It translates to CASSLGVHEASSYNSPLHF. The full variable domain, rest sourced from reference TRBV5-1 and TRBJ1-6, is KAGVTQTPRYLIKTRGQQVTLSCSPISGHRSVSWYQQTPGQGLQFLFEYFSETQRNKGNFPGRFSGRQFSNSRSEMNVSTLELGDSALYLCASSLGVHEASSYNSPLHFGNGTRLTVT.

This chain uses TRBV19 with TRBJ2-1, with 11 bases identical to TRBD2. This CDR3 region has 15 residues. CDR1 LNHDA and CDR2 SQIVND come from the germline V gene (reference sequence). The trim removed 4 bases at V and 7 bases at J, leaving 6 bases unmatched. The CDR3 DNA reads TGTGCCAGTAGTAAACTAGCGGGAGTGGGTAATGAGCAGTTCTTC. It codes for CASSKLAGVGNEQFF.

CDR3 protein: CASSSGHANTEAFF. In DNA form, the CDR3 reads TGTGCCAGCAGCTCGGGACACGCCAACACTGAAGCTTTCTTT. The V gene is TRBV7-2, the J gene TRBJ1-1; possible D gene TRBD1, 6 bases. Germline V gene lookup returns CDR1 SGHTA and CDR2 FQGNSA. The V end lost 4 bases, the J end lost 2 bases, and 11 bases lay between the germline ends. There are 14 residues in the CDR3.

The gene calls are TRBV30 and TRBJ1-4; tentative D call: TRBD1 (5 bases). CDR1 is GTSNPN and CDR2 is SVGIG in the germline V gene (reference sequence). The CDR3 is made up of 15 amino acids. The V end was cut by 0 bases, the J end by 8 bases, with 16 bases between. In nucleotides, the CDR3 is TGTGCCTGGAGTGTATTACTGCCCCGGGGGGAAAAACTGTTTTTT. It encodes CAWSVLLPRGEKLFF.

This chain links TRBV20-1 with TRBJ2-3; 11 nucleotides agree with TRBD2. V shed 5 bases and J 1 base; nucleotides not matched to a gene: 5. The CDR3 is made up of 15 amino acids. The V gene's germline CDR1 is DFQATT and CDR2 SNEGSKA (reference sequence). In nucleotides, the CDR3 is TGCAGTGCTCGTGTACTAGCGGGAGGCACAGATACGCAGTATTTT. This gives the protein CSARVLAGGTDTQYF.

This clone is a singleton in its sample. The J gene is TRBJ1-1, the V gene TRBV10-1; D is undetermined. The germline V and J ends were trimmed by 2 bases and 1 base, with 11 bases remaining between them. Germline V gene data show CDR1 as WNHNN and CDR2 as SYGVQD (reference sequence). CDR3 length equals 15 residues. CDR3 DNA: TGCGCCAGCAGTGAGGAGAGAGGTCGGAACACTGAAGCTTTCTTT. Its protein is CASSEERGRNTEAFF.

This rearrangement joins TRBV4-1 to TRBJ1-2, with D hard to call. Germline V gene lookup returns CDR1 MGHRA and CDR2 YSYEKL. CDR3 length: 14 residues. V shed 0 bases and J shed 3 bases, with 8 bases lying between them. The CDR3 here is CASSQDATHYGYTF. The CDR3 DNA follows: TGCGCCAGCAGCCAAGATGCGACACACTATGGCTACACCTTC.

The chain combines TRBV5-6 with TRBJ2-1; 8 bases fit TRBD1. The CDR3 contains 15 residues. Losses at the gene ends were 5 bases for V and 9 bases for J; bases not matched to a gene: 13. Germline V gene sequence: CDR1 SGHDT, CDR2 YYEEEE. CDR3 amino acids: CASSSDRAVWGEQFF. The CDR3, as DNA: TGTGCCAGCAGTTCGGACAGGGCGGTGTGGGGTGAGCAGTTCTTC.

The chain links TRBV29-1 to TRBJ2-2, with 7 bases that match TRBD1. V shed 5 bases and J 6 bases; nucleotides not matched to a gene: 6. This CDR3 contains 13 residues. The germline gives CDR1 SQVTM, CDR2 ANQGSEA. Here the CDR3 DNA reads TGCAGCGTTTTAGGGGGCAGCTCCGGGGAGCTGTTTTTT. Protein: CSVLGGSSGELFF.

J is TRBJ1-1 and V is TRBV30; 7 bases align to TRBD1. Trimming took 0 bases from V and 4 from J; bases not matched to a gene: 2. This CDR3 is 13 amino acids long. Germline V gene lookup returns CDR1 GTSNPN and CDR2 SVGIG (reference sequence). For the CDR3, the DNA is TGTGCCTGGAGTGTACAGGGGACCACTGAAGCTTTCTTT. Its translation is CAWSVQGTTEAFF.

This rearrangement joins TRBV28 to TRBJ2-7; 10 bases line up with TRBD2. CDR1 and CDR2 (germline): MDHEN, SYDVKM. With 6 bases clipped from V and 4 bases from J, the junction kept 6 bases outside the gene matches. The CDR3 sequence is 14 residues long. In DNA, the CDR3 is TGTGCCAGCAGGAGGACTAGCGGAATATACGAGCAGTACTTC. This sequence encodes CASRRTSGIYEQYF. Full variable domain (outside the CDR3, taken from reference TRBV28 and TRBJ2-7): DVKVTQSSRYLVKRTGEKVFLECVQDMDHENMFWYRQDPGLGLRLIYFSYDVKMKEKGDIPEGYSVSREKKERFSLILESASTNQTSMYLCASRRTSGIYEQYFGPGTRLTVT.

The chain employs TRBV27 and TRBJ2-7, with D perhaps TRBD1 (5 bases). The CDR3 extends over 13 amino acids. Trimming cost V 6 bases and J 1 base, with 10 bases left between them. The germline V gene has CDR1 MNHEY and CDR2 SMNVEV (reference sequence). As DNA, the CDR3 is TGTGCCAGCAGCGTCAGGGCATCCTACGAGCAGTACTTC. Translating gives CASSVRASYEQYF.

The chain couples TRBV9 to TRBJ2-3; D perhaps matches TRBD2 (5 bases). Trimming took 4 bases from V and 3 from J, leaving 15 bases between them. The CDR3 is 15 residues long. The germline gives CDR1 SGDLS, CDR2 YYNGEE. CDR3 loop: CASSTQRTETDTQYF. In DNA, the CDR3 is TGTGCCAGCAGCACCCAGCGGACCGAAACAGATACGCAGTATTTT.